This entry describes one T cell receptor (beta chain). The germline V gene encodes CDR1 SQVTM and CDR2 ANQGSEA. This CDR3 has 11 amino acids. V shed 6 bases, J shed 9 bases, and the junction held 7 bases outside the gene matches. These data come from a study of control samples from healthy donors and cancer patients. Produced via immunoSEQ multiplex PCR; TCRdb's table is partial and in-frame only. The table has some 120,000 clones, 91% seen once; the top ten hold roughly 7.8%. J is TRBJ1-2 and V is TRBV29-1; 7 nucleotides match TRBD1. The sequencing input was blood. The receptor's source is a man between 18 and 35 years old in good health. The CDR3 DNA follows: TGCAGCGTGGCGACAGGGAGTAGCTACACCTTC. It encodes CSVATGSSYTF.